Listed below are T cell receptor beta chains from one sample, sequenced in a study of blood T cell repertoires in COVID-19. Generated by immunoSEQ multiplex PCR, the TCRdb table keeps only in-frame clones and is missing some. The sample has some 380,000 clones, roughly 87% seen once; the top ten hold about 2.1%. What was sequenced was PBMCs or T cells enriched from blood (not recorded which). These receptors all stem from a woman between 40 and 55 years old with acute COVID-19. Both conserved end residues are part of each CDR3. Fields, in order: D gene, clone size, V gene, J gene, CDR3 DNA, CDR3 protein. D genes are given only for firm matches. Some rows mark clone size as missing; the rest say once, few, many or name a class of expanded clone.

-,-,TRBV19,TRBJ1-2,TGTGCCAGTACCCCGTCATCGGGCAGGGGCTATGGCTACACCTTC,CASTPSSGRGYGYTF
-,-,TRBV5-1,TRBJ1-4,TGCGCCAGCAGCCGATCCGCCAGCGGAGCTAATGAAAAACTGTTTTTT,CASSRSASGANEKLFF
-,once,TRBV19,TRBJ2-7,TGTGCCAGTAGTATGGGCCTTCTCAGGGGGGCCTACGAGCAGTACTTC,CASSMGLLRGAYEQYF
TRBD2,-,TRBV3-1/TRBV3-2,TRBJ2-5,TGTGCCAGCAGCCGGGCTAGCGGGGCTTGGGAGACCCAGTACTTC,CASSRASGAWETQYF
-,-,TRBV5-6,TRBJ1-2,TGTGCCAGCAGCTCCTCGACAGAAGAGGTCTATGGCTACACCTTC,CASSSSTEEVYGYTF
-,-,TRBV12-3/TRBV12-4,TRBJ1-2,TGTGCCAGCAGTTTTTTTAGCAACTATGGCTACACCTTC,CASSFFSNYGYTF
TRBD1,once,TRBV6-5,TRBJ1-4,TGTGCCAGCAGGGGACAGGTACCTAATGAAAAACTGTTTTTT,CASRGQVPNEKLFF
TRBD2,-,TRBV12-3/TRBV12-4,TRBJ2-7,TGTGCCAGCAGCCCGGGGGGATGGGAGCAGTACTTC,CASSPGGWEQYF
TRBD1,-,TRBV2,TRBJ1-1,TGTGCCAGCCCGGACCTAACCCAGGACAGGGCCCCTACTGAAGCTTTCTTT,CASPDLTQDRAPTEAFF
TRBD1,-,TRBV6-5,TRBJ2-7,TGTGCCAGCAATTCTCAATGGGACAGGGGGGGCGAGCAGTACTTC,CASNSQWDRGGEQYF
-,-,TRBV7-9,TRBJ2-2,TGTGCCAGCAGCTTTACAGGGCTCTCCGGGGAGCTGTTTTTT,CASSFTGLSGELFF
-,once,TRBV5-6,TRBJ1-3,TGTGCCAGCAGCTGGCCGACGGGGGGCTCTGGAAACACCATATATTTT,CASSWPTGGSGNTIYF
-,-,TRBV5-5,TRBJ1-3,TGTGCCAGCAGCTTGGTAGTAGGGCAGGGGAATGGAAACACCATATATTTT,CASSLVVGQGNGNTIYF
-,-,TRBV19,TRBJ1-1,TGTGCCAGTAGTACTAGGGACTTAATAAACGGTCGAGCTTTCTTT,CASSTRDLINGRAFF
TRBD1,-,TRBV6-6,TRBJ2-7,TGTGCCAGCAGTCGAGACAGGGCCGCTTTCTCCTACGAGCAGTACTTC,CASSRDRAAFSYEQYF
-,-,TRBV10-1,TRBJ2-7,TGCGCCAGCAGTGAGCCTAGCAAGGGTATCGAGCAGTACTTC,CASSEPSKGIEQYF
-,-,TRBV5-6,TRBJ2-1,TGTGCCAGCAGCTCTGTGACATTTTCCTACAATGAGCAGTTCTTC,CASSSVTFSYNEQFF
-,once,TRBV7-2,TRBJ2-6,TGTGCCAGCAGCCCACAGTCAGGGGCTGGGGCCAACGTCCTGACTTTC,CASSPQSGAGANVLTF
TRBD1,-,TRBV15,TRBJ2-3,TGTGCCACCAGCGACGATAAAAGGACAGGAGGCACAGATACGCAGTATTTT,CATSDDKRTGGTDTQYF
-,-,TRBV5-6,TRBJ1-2,TGTGCCAGCAGCTTGATGGGCGTCATCTATGGCTACACCTTC,CASSLMGVIYGYTF
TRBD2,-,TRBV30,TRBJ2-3,TGTGCCTGGAGTGTACGGGGGGGCCTAACAGATACGCAGTATTTT,CAWSVRGGLTDTQYF
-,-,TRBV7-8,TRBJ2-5,TGTGCCAGCAGAAAAAACCCCGGACGCCCGGTGGGCGTGAGGGCCCAGTACTTC,CASRKNPGRPVGVRAQYF
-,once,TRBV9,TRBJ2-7,TGTGCCAGCAGCGTAGAACCGGGGAGGAGAAACGAGCAGTACTTC,CASSVEPGRRNEQYF
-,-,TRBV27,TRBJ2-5,TGTGCCAGCAGTTTACAGGGTCTAAGGGGAGAGACCCAGTACTTC,CASSLQGLRGETQYF
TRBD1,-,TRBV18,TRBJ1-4,TGTGCCAGCTCAGTCGCACAGGGGGGAGTTGAAAAACTGTTTTTT,CASSVAQGGVEKLFF
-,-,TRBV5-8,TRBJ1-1,TGTGCCAGCAGCTTCCGGGGAGGGGTTGCGGAAGCTTTCTTT,CASSFRGGVAEAFF
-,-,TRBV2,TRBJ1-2,TGTGCCAGCAGTGTTATGCGGACAAGTCTCCAAGATGGCTACACCTTC,CASSVMRTSLQDGYTF
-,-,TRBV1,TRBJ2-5,TGCACCAGCAGCTTCCAGACTAGCGGGGGTCTTGGGGAGACCCAGTACTTC,CTSSFQTSGGLGETQYF
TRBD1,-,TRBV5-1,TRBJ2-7,TGCGCCAGCAGCCCTACGACAGGGAGCTACGAGCAGTACTTC,CASSPTTGSYEQYF
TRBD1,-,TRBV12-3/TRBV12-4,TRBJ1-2,TGTGCCAGCAGCCACAGGGGGCGAGGAGGCTACACCTTC,CASSHRGRGGYTF
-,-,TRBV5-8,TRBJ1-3,TGTGCCAGCAGCCCACTCGCTAACACCATATATTTT,CASSPLANTIYF
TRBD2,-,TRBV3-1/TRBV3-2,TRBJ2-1,TGTGCCAGCAGCCAAGACCTACGTTCACTAGCGGGGGTCCATGAGCAGTTCTTC,CASSQDLRSLAGVHEQFF
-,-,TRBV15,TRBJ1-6,TGTGCCACCAGCAGAGAGGAGGGAAGGTCCTATAATTCACCCCTCCACTTT,CATSREEGRSYNSPLHF
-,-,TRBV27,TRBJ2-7,TGTGCCAGCACCGTGCACGTCGGGGTCTACGAGCAGTACTTC,CASTVHVGVYEQYF
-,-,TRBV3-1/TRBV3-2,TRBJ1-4,TGTGCCAGCAGCCAAGGAACAGTTGGGAAACTGTTTTTT,CASSQGTVGKLFF
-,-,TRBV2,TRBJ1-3,TGTGCCAGCAAAGACAATTATGCGGGAAACACCATATATTTT,CASKDNYAGNTIYF
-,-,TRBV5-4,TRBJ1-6,TGTGCCAGCAGCTTGGATCCAGGGGACTATAATTCACCCCTCCACTTT,CASSLDPGDYNSPLHF
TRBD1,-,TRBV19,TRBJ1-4,TGTGCCAGTAGTATAACAGGGGGCGCCGAAAAACTGTTTTTT,CASSITGGAEKLFF
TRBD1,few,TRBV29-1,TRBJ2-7,TGCAGCGTTGCTCGACAGGGGGCCCACGAGCAGTACTTC,CSVARQGAHEQYF
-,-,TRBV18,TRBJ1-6,TGTGCCAGCTCGCCTGGAGGAGGCTCCTATAATTCACCCCTCCACTTT,CASSPGGGSYNSPLHF
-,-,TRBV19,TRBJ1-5,TGTGCCAGTAGTGGGGGGGACGGACGGGGCAATCAGCCCCAGCATTTT,CASSGGDGRGNQPQHF
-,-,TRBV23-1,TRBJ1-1,TGCGCCAGCAGTCAAAGACGGGGGTTTGAAGCTTTCTTT,CASSQRRGFEAFF
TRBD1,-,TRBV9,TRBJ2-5,TGTGCCAGCAGCGTAGGAGAGAGGGGGCTGGGGGAGACCCAGTACTTC,CASSVGERGLGETQYF
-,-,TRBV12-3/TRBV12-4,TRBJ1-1,TGTGCCAGCACAGAGCGCGCTGAAGCTTTCTTT,CASTERAEAFF
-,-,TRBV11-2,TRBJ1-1,TGTGCCAGCAGCTCGCCGGGGGGAGTTAACACTGAAGCTTTCTTT,CASSSPGGVNTEAFF
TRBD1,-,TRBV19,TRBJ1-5,TGTGCCAGTAGTATTAGACAGGGGTATACCTATAGCAATCAGCCCCAGCATTTT,CASSIRQGYTYSNQPQHF
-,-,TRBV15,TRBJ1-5,TGTGCCACCAGCAGAGATCGACAGGAGAGACAGCCCCAGCATTTT,CATSRDRQERQPQHF
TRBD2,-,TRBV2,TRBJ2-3,TGTGCCAGCAGGGGACTAGCCTTAACAGGAGATACGCAGTATTTT,CASRGLALTGDTQYF
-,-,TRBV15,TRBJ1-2,TGTGCCACCAGCAGAGATAGCGCCGCTTGGGGCTACACCTTC,CATSRDSAAWGYTF
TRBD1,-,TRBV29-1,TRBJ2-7,TGCAGCGTTAGAGGCGACAGGGAGAATGAGGAGCAGTACTTC,CSVRGDRENEEQYF